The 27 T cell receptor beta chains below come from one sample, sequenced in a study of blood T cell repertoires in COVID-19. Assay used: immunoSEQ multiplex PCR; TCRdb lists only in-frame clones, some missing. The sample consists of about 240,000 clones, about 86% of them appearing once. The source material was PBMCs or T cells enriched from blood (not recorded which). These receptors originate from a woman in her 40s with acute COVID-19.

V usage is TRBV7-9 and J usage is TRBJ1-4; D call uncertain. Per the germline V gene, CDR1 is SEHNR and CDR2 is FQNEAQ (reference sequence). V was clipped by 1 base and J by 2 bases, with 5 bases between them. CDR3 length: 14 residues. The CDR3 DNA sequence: TGTGCCAGCAGCTTAGGGGAGACTAATGAAAAACTGTTTTTT. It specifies CASSLGETNEKLFF.

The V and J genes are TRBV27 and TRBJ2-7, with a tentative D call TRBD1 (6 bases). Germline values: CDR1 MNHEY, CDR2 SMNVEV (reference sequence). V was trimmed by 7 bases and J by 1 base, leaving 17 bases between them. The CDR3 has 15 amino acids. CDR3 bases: TGTGCCAGCAAACTCAGGGGTGAGGATTCCTACGAGCAGTACTTC. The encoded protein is CASKLRGEDSYEQYF.

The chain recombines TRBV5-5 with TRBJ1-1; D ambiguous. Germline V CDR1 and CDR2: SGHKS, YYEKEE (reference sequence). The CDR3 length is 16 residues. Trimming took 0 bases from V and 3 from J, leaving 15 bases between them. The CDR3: CASSLGFSHLYTEAFF. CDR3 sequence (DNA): TGTGCCAGCAGCTTGGGTTTCAGTCACCTCTACACTGAAGCTTTCTTT.

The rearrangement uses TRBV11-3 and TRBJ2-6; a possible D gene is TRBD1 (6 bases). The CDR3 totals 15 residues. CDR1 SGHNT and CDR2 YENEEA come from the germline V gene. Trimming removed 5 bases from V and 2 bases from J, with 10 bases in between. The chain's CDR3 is CASSPRQAGANVLTF. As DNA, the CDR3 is TGTGCCAGCAGCCCTAGACAGGCTGGGGCCAACGTCCTGACTTTC.

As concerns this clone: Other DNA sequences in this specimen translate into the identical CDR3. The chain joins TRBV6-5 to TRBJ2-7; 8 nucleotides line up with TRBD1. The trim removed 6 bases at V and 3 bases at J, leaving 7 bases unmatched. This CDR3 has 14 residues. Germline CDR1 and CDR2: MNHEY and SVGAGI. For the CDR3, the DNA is TGTGCCAGCAGCTCCGGGACAGGAGGCTACGAGCAGTACTTC. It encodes CASSSGTGGYEQYF.

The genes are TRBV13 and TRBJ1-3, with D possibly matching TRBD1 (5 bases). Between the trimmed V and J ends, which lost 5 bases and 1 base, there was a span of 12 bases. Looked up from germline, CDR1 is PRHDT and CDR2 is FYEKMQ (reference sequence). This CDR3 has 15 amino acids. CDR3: CASSPPGESGNTIYF. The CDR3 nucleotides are TGTGCCAGCAGCCCCCCGGGGGAATCTGGAAACACCATATATTTT. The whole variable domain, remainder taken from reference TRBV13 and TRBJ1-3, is AAGVIQSPRHLIKEKRETATLKCYPIPRHDTVYWYQQGPGQDPQFLISFYEKMQSDKGSIPDRFSAQQFSDYHSELNMSSLELGDSALYFCASSPPGESGNTIYFGEGSWLTVV.

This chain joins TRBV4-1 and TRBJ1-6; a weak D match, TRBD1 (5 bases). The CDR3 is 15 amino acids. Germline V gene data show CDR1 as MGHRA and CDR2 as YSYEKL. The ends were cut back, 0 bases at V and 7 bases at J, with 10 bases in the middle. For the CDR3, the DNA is TGCGCCAGCAGCCAAGACCAGGGTAGGAATTCACCCCTCCACTTT. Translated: CASSQDQGRNSPLHF.

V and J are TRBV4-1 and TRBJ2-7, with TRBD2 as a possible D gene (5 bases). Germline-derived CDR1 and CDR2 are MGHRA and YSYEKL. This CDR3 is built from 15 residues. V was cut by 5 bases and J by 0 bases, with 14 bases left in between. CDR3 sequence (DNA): TGCGCCAGCAGCTCCATAATAGGGAGCTCCTACGAGCAGTACTTC. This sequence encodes CASSSIIGSSYEQYF.

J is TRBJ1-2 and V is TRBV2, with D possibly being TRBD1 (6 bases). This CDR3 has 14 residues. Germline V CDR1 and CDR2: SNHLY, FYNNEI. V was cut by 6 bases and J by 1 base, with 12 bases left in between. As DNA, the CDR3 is TGTGCCAGCAGGAAGACAGGCGGTAACTATGGCTACACCTTC. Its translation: CASRKTGGNYGYTF.

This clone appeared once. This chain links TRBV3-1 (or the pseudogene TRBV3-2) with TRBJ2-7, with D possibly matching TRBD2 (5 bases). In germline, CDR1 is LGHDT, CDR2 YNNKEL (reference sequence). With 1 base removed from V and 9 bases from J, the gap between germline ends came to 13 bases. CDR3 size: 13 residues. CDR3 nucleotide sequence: TGTGCCAGCAGCCAAGGATTCGGGGTAGGGCAGTACTTC. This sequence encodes CASSQGFGVGQYF.

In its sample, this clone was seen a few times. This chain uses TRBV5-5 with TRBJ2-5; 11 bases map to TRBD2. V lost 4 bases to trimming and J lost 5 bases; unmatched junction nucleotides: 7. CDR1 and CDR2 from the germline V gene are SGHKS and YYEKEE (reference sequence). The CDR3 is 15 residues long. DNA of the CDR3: TGTGCCAGCAGCAAGGGACTAGCGGACTATGAGACCCAGTACTTC. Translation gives CASSKGLADYETQYF.

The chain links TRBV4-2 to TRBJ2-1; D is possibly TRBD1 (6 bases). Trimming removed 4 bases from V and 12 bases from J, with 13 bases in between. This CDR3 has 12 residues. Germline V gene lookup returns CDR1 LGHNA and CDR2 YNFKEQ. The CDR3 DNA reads TGTGCCAGCAGCCCGGACAGCGTCCGGCAGTTCTTC. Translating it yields CASSPDSVRQFF.

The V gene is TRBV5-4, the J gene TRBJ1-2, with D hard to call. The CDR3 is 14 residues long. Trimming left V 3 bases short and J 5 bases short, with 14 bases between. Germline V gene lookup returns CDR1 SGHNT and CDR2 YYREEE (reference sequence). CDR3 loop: CASSSPRAGYGYTF. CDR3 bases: TGTGCCAGCAGCTCGCCCAGAGCGGGGTATGGCTACACCTTC.

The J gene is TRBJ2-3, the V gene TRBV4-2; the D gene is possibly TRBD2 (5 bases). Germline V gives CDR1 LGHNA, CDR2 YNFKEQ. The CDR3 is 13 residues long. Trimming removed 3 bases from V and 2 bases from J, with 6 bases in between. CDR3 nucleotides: TGTGCCAGCAGCCAGGGAGCCACAGATACGCAGTATTTT. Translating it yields CASSQGATDTQYF.

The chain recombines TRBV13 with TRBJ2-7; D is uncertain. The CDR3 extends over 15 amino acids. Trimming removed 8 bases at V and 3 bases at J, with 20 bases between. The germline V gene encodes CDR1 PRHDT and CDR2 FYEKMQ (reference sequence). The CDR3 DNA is TGTGCCAGCTCCCCGAATGGCTCCGAGGTCTACGAGCAGTACTTC. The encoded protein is CASSPNGSEVYEQYF.

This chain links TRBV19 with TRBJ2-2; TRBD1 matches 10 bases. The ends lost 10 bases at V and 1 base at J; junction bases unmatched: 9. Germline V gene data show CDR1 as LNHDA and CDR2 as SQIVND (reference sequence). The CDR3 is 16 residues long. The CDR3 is CATTPRDRGNTGELFF. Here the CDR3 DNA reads TGTGCCACTACACCCCGGGACAGGGGGAACACCGGGGAGCTGTTTTTT.

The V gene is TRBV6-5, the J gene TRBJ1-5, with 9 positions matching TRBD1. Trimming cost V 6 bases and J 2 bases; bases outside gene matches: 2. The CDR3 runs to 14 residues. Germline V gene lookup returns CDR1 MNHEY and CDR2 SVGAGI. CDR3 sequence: CASRRQGGNQPQHF. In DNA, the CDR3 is TGTGCCAGCAGACGACAGGGGGGCAATCAGCCCCAGCATTTT.

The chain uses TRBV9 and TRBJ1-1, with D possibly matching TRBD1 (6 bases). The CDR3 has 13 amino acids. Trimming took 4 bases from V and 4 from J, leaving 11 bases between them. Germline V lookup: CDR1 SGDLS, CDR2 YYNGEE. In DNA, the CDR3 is TGTGCCAGCAGCCCGTCGACAGGCACTGAAGCTTTCTTT. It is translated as CASSPSTGTEAFF.

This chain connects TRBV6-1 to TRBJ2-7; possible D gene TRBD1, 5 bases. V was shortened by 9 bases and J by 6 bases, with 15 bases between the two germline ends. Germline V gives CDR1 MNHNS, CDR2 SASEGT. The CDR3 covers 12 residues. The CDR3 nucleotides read TGTGCCAGTTTGAAAACAGGTGCCGAGCAGTACTTC. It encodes CASLKTGAEQYF.

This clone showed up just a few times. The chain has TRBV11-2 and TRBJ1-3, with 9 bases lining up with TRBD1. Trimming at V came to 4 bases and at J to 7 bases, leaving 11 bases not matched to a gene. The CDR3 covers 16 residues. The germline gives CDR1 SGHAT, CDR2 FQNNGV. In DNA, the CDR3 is TGTGCCAGCAGCTCTTCCCGGGACAGGGTTCTGAACACCATATATTTT. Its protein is CASSSSRDRVLNTIYF.

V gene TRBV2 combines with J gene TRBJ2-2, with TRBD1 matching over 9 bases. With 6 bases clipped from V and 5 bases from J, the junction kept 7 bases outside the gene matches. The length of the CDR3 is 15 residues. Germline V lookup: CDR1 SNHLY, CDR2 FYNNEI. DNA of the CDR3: TGTGCCAGCAGGACCGGGACAGGGTGGACCGGGGAGCTGTTTTTT. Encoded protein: CASRTGTGWTGELFF.

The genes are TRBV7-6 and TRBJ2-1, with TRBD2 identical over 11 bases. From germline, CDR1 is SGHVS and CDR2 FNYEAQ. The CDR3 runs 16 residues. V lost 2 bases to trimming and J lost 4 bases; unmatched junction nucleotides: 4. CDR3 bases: TGTGCCAGCAGCTTACGGGGGACTAGCGGATACAATGAGCAGTTCTTC. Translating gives CASSLRGTSGYNEQFF.

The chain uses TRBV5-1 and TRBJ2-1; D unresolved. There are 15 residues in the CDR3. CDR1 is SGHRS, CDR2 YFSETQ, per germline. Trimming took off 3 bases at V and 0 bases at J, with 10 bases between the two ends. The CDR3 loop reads CASSSDWSSYNEQFF. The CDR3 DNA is TGCGCCAGCAGCTCAGACTGGAGCTCCTACAATGAGCAGTTCTTC.

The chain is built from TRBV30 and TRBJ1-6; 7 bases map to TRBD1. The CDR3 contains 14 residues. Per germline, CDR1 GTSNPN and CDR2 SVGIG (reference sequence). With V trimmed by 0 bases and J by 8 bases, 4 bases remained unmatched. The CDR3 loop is CAWSVGQGDSPLHF. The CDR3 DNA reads TGTGCCTGGAGTGTAGGGCAGGGGGATTCACCCCTCCACTTT.

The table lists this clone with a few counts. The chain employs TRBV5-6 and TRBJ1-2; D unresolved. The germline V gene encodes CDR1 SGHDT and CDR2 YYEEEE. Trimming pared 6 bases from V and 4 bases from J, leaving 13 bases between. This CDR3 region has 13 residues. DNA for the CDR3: TGTGCCAGCAACCTAAGAGGGAGCTATGGCTACACCTTC. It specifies CASNLRGSYGYTF.

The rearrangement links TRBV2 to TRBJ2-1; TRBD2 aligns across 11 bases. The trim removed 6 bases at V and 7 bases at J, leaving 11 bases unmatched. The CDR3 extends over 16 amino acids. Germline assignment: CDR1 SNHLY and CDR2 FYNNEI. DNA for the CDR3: TGTGCCAGCAGGAAGACCGGGACTAGCGGAAGAAATGAGCAGTTCTTC. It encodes CASRKTGTSGRNEQFF.

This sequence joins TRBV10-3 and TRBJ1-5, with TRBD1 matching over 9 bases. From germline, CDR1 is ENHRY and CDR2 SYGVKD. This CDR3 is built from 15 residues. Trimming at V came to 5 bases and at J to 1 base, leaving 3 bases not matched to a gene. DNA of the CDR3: TGTGCCATCAGTTGGGGACAGGGAAGCAATCAGCCCCAGCATTTT. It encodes CAISWGQGSNQPQHF.